This is a list of T cell receptor beta chains from one sample in a study of cytomegalovirus exposure and HLA in healthy donors. Clones were read by immunoSEQ multiplex PCR, and TCRdb kept only the in-frame ones, dropping some. The sample records around 300,000 clones, approximately 70% being singletons. The sample comprised PBMCs. All receptors derive from a female donor in good health and CMV-seronegative. CDR3s include the opening cysteine and the closing phenylalanine or tryptophan. Fields, in order: D gene, J gene, clone size, V gene, CDR3 protein, CDR3 DNA. A D gene is named only where the DNA matches it firmly. Expanded clones get a size class; other rows say once, few or many, or leave the size out.

d_call: .
j_call: TRBJ2-1
clone_size: few
v_call: TRBV21-1
cdr3_aa: CASSMTRGDRSYNEQFF
cdr3_nt: TGTGCCAGCAGCATGACTCGGGGGGACAGGTCCTACAATGAGCAGTTCTTC

d_call: TRBD1
j_call: TRBJ1-1
clone_size: .
v_call: TRBV2
cdr3_aa: CASSPGQGRVDTEAFF
cdr3_nt: TGTGCCAGCAGTCCCGGACAGGGGAGAGTTGACACTGAAGCTTTCTTT

d_call: TRBD2
j_call: TRBJ2-7
clone_size: .
v_call: TRBV7-2
cdr3_aa: CASTLGLAGDRRSSYEQYF
cdr3_nt: TGTGCCAGCACCTTAGGACTAGCGGGAGACCGAAGGAGCTCCTACGAGCAGTACTTC

d_call: .
j_call: TRBJ2-7
clone_size: few
v_call: TRBV1
cdr3_aa: CTSSQDKGLVPGPQYF
cdr3_nt: TGCACCAGCAGCCAAGATAAGGGACTCGTCCCGGGACCGCAGTACTTC

d_call: TRBD1
j_call: TRBJ1-1
clone_size: .
v_call: TRBV5-1
cdr3_aa: CASSKGTANTEAFF
cdr3_nt: TGCGCCAGCAGCAAAGGGACAGCTAACACTGAAGCTTTCTTT

d_call: TRBD1
j_call: TRBJ2-1
clone_size: .
v_call: TRBV5-6
cdr3_aa: CASSNMLDRGQYNEQFF
cdr3_nt: TGTGCCAGCAGCAACATGCTGGACAGGGGTCAATACAATGAGCAGTTCTTC

d_call: TRBD1
j_call: TRBJ2-1
clone_size: .
v_call: TRBV7-9
cdr3_aa: CASSGSGTGLYNEQFF
cdr3_nt: TGTGCCAGCAGCGGTTCCGGGACAGGACTTTACAATGAGCAGTTCTTC

d_call: .
j_call: TRBJ1-5
clone_size: few
v_call: TRBV6-1
cdr3_aa: CASSDEGDQPQHF
cdr3_nt: TGTGCCAGCAGTGACGAGGGGGATCAGCCCCAGCATTTT

d_call: TRBD2
j_call: TRBJ2-3
clone_size: .
v_call: TRBV9
cdr3_aa: CASSVDGGSGGGQYF
cdr3_nt: TGTGCCAGCAGCGTAGACGGGGGATCGGGAGGGGGGCAGTATTTT

d_call: TRBD2
j_call: TRBJ2-3
clone_size: .
v_call: TRBV7-9
cdr3_aa: CASRSFSGSSTDTQYF
cdr3_nt: TGTGCCAGCAGGAGTTTTAGCGGGAGCTCCACAGATACGCAGTATTTT

d_call: TRBD2
j_call: TRBJ2-3
clone_size: .
v_call: TRBV7-8
cdr3_aa: CASSASGSGTSTDTQYF
cdr3_nt: TGTGCCAGCAGCGCTAGTGGGAGCGGGACTAGCACAGATACGCAGTATTTT

d_call: TRBD2
j_call: TRBJ2-1
clone_size: .
v_call: TRBV11-3
cdr3_aa: CASSRHGGRYEQFF
cdr3_nt: TGTGCCAGCAGCCGTCACGGCGGGAGATATGAGCAGTTCTTC

d_call: TRBD1
j_call: TRBJ2-7
clone_size: .
v_call: TRBV10-3
cdr3_aa: CAISLGQGVYEQYF
cdr3_nt: TGTGCCATCAGTTTGGGACAGGGGGTTTACGAGCAGTACTTC

d_call: .
j_call: TRBJ2-1
clone_size: .
v_call: TRBV7-6
cdr3_aa: CASSFRQNNEQFF
cdr3_nt: TGTGCCAGCAGCTTTAGACAGAACAATGAGCAGTTCTTC

d_call: .
j_call: TRBJ2-3
clone_size: .
v_call: TRBV5-6
cdr3_aa: CASSSGLYPTDTQYF
cdr3_nt: TGTGCCAGCAGCTCCGGACTCTACCCCACAGATACGCAGTATTTT

d_call: .
j_call: TRBJ2-7
clone_size: few
v_call: TRBV6-5
cdr3_aa: CASRAGGRKSYEQYF
cdr3_nt: TGTGCCAGCAGGGCGGGTGGGCGGAAATCCTACGAGCAGTACTTC

d_call: TRBD2
j_call: TRBJ2-1
clone_size: .
v_call: TRBV5-4
cdr3_aa: CASRAGTSVYNEQFF
cdr3_nt: TGTGCCAGCAGGGCCGGGACTAGCGTATACAATGAGCAGTTCTTC

d_call: .
j_call: TRBJ2-1
clone_size: few
v_call: TRBV7-9
cdr3_aa: CASSTSLDLSGFF
cdr3_nt: TGTGCCAGCAGCACATCCCTAGACCTCAGCGGGTTCTTC

d_call: TRBD1
j_call: TRBJ2-7
clone_size: .
v_call: TRBV7-8
cdr3_aa: CASSSGTGREYF
cdr3_nt: TGTGCCAGCAGCTCCGGGACAGGAAGAGAGTACTTC

d_call: TRBD1
j_call: TRBJ2-5
clone_size: .
v_call: TRBV7-8
cdr3_aa: CASSPRPGQGETQYF
cdr3_nt: TGTGCCAGCAGCCCGCGGCCGGGACAGGGAGAGACCCAGTACTTC

d_call: .
j_call: TRBJ2-5
clone_size: .
v_call: TRBV25-1
cdr3_aa: CASSDPLRVGETQYF
cdr3_nt: TGTGCCAGCAGTGACCCCCTGCGGGTGGGAGAGACCCAGTACTTC

d_call: .
j_call: TRBJ2-7
clone_size: .
v_call: TRBV7-9
cdr3_aa: CSSSTRESSYEQYF
cdr3_nt: TGTTCCAGCAGCACCCGGGAGAGCTCCTACGAGCAGTACTTC

d_call: .
j_call: TRBJ2-5
clone_size: .
v_call: TRBV5-1
cdr3_aa: CASRDVGPGGRETQYF
cdr3_nt: TGCGCCAGCAGGGATGTTGGGCCCGGGGGTAGGGAGACCCAGTACTTC

d_call: .
j_call: TRBJ1-1
clone_size: once
v_call: TRBV5-4
cdr3_aa: CASSRQAQINTEAFF
cdr3_nt: TGTGCCAGCAGCCGGCAGGCCCAAATTAACACTGAAGCTTTCTTT

d_call: .
j_call: TRBJ2-1
clone_size: .
v_call: TRBV5-1
cdr3_aa: CASSLGLAGDEQFF
cdr3_nt: TGCGCCAGCAGCTTGGGGCTAGCTGGGGATGAGCAGTTCTTC

d_call: TRBD2
j_call: TRBJ2-4
clone_size: .
v_call: TRBV18
cdr3_aa: CASSLTRVGLAGGNIQYF
cdr3_nt: TGTGCCAGCTCACTAACTCGAGTAGGACTAGCGGGAGGGAACATTCAGTACTTC

d_call: .
j_call: TRBJ2-2
clone_size: .
v_call: TRBV9
cdr3_aa: CASRGPREELFF
cdr3_nt: TGTGCCAGCAGAGGCCCGAGGGAGGAGCTGTTTTTT

d_call: TRBD1
j_call: TRBJ2-7
clone_size: .
v_call: TRBV9
cdr3_aa: CASSATGQPYEQYF
cdr3_nt: TGTGCCAGCAGCGCTACGGGACAGCCCTACGAGCAGTACTTC

d_call: .
j_call: TRBJ1-1
clone_size: .
v_call: TRBV5-4
cdr3_aa: CASSLNGNVPSTEAFF
cdr3_nt: TGTGCCAGCAGCTTGAACGGGAACGTACCCTCAACTGAAGCTTTCTTT

d_call: .
j_call: TRBJ2-7
clone_size: .
v_call: TRBV14
cdr3_aa: CASSRGLGGYEQYF
cdr3_nt: TGTGCCAGCAGCCGGGGGTTGGGGGGCTACGAGCAGTACTTC

d_call: .
j_call: TRBJ1-1
clone_size: few
v_call: TRBV5-6
cdr3_aa: CASSSPGHTNTEAFF
cdr3_nt: TGTGCCAGCAGCTCCCCGGGACACACCAACACTGAAGCTTTCTTT

d_call: .
j_call: TRBJ1-2
clone_size: .
v_call: TRBV10-1
cdr3_aa: CASSPGQNYGYTF
cdr3_nt: TGCGCCAGCAGCCCTGGACAGAACTATGGCTACACCTTC

d_call: TRBD2
j_call: TRBJ2-7
clone_size: few
v_call: TRBV30
cdr3_aa: CAWSGSSGVSYEQYF
cdr3_nt: TGTGCCTGGAGTGGTTCTAGCGGGGTTTCCTACGAGCAGTACTTC

d_call: TRBD2
j_call: TRBJ2-1
clone_size: .
v_call: TRBV9
cdr3_aa: CASSARARENEQFF
cdr3_nt: TGTGCCAGCAGCGCCCGAGCGCGGGAGAATGAGCAGTTCTTC

d_call: TRBD2
j_call: TRBJ2-7
clone_size: .
v_call: TRBV7-9
cdr3_aa: CASSLPSGINEQYF
cdr3_nt: TGTGCCAGCAGCTTACCTAGCGGGATTAACGAGCAGTACTTC

d_call: .
j_call: TRBJ1-1
clone_size: .
v_call: TRBV20-1
cdr3_aa: CSARLRTEAFF
cdr3_nt: TGCAGTGCTAGATTGCGCACTGAAGCTTTCTTT

d_call: .
j_call: TRBJ1-2
clone_size: .
v_call: TRBV28
cdr3_aa: CASSYPGQTYGYTF
cdr3_nt: TGTGCCAGCAGTTATCCGGGACAAACCTATGGCTACACCTTC

d_call: TRBD2
j_call: TRBJ2-3
clone_size: .
v_call: TRBV6-5
cdr3_aa: CASRAGTSATDTQYF
cdr3_nt: TGTGCCAGCAGAGCCGGGACTAGCGCCACAGATACGCAGTATTTT

d_call: TRBD1
j_call: TRBJ2-5
clone_size: .
v_call: TRBV2
cdr3_aa: CANQGVGETQYF
cdr3_nt: TGTGCCAACCAGGGGGTTGGGGAGACCCAGTACTTC

d_call: .
j_call: TRBJ1-1
clone_size: few
v_call: TRBV15
cdr3_aa: CATSRDGRAEAFF
cdr3_nt: TGTGCCACCAGCAGAGATGGGAGGGCTGAAGCTTTCTTT

d_call: .
j_call: TRBJ1-5
clone_size: .
v_call: TRBV25-1
cdr3_aa: CASSGTANQPQHF
cdr3_nt: TGTGCCAGCAGTGGGACAGCCAATCAGCCCCAGCATTTT

d_call: .
j_call: TRBJ1-2
clone_size: .
v_call: TRBV27
cdr3_aa: CASSDFGGPTFRYTF
cdr3_nt: TGTGCCAGCAGTGATTTCGGGGGACCCACCTTTCGCTACACCTTC